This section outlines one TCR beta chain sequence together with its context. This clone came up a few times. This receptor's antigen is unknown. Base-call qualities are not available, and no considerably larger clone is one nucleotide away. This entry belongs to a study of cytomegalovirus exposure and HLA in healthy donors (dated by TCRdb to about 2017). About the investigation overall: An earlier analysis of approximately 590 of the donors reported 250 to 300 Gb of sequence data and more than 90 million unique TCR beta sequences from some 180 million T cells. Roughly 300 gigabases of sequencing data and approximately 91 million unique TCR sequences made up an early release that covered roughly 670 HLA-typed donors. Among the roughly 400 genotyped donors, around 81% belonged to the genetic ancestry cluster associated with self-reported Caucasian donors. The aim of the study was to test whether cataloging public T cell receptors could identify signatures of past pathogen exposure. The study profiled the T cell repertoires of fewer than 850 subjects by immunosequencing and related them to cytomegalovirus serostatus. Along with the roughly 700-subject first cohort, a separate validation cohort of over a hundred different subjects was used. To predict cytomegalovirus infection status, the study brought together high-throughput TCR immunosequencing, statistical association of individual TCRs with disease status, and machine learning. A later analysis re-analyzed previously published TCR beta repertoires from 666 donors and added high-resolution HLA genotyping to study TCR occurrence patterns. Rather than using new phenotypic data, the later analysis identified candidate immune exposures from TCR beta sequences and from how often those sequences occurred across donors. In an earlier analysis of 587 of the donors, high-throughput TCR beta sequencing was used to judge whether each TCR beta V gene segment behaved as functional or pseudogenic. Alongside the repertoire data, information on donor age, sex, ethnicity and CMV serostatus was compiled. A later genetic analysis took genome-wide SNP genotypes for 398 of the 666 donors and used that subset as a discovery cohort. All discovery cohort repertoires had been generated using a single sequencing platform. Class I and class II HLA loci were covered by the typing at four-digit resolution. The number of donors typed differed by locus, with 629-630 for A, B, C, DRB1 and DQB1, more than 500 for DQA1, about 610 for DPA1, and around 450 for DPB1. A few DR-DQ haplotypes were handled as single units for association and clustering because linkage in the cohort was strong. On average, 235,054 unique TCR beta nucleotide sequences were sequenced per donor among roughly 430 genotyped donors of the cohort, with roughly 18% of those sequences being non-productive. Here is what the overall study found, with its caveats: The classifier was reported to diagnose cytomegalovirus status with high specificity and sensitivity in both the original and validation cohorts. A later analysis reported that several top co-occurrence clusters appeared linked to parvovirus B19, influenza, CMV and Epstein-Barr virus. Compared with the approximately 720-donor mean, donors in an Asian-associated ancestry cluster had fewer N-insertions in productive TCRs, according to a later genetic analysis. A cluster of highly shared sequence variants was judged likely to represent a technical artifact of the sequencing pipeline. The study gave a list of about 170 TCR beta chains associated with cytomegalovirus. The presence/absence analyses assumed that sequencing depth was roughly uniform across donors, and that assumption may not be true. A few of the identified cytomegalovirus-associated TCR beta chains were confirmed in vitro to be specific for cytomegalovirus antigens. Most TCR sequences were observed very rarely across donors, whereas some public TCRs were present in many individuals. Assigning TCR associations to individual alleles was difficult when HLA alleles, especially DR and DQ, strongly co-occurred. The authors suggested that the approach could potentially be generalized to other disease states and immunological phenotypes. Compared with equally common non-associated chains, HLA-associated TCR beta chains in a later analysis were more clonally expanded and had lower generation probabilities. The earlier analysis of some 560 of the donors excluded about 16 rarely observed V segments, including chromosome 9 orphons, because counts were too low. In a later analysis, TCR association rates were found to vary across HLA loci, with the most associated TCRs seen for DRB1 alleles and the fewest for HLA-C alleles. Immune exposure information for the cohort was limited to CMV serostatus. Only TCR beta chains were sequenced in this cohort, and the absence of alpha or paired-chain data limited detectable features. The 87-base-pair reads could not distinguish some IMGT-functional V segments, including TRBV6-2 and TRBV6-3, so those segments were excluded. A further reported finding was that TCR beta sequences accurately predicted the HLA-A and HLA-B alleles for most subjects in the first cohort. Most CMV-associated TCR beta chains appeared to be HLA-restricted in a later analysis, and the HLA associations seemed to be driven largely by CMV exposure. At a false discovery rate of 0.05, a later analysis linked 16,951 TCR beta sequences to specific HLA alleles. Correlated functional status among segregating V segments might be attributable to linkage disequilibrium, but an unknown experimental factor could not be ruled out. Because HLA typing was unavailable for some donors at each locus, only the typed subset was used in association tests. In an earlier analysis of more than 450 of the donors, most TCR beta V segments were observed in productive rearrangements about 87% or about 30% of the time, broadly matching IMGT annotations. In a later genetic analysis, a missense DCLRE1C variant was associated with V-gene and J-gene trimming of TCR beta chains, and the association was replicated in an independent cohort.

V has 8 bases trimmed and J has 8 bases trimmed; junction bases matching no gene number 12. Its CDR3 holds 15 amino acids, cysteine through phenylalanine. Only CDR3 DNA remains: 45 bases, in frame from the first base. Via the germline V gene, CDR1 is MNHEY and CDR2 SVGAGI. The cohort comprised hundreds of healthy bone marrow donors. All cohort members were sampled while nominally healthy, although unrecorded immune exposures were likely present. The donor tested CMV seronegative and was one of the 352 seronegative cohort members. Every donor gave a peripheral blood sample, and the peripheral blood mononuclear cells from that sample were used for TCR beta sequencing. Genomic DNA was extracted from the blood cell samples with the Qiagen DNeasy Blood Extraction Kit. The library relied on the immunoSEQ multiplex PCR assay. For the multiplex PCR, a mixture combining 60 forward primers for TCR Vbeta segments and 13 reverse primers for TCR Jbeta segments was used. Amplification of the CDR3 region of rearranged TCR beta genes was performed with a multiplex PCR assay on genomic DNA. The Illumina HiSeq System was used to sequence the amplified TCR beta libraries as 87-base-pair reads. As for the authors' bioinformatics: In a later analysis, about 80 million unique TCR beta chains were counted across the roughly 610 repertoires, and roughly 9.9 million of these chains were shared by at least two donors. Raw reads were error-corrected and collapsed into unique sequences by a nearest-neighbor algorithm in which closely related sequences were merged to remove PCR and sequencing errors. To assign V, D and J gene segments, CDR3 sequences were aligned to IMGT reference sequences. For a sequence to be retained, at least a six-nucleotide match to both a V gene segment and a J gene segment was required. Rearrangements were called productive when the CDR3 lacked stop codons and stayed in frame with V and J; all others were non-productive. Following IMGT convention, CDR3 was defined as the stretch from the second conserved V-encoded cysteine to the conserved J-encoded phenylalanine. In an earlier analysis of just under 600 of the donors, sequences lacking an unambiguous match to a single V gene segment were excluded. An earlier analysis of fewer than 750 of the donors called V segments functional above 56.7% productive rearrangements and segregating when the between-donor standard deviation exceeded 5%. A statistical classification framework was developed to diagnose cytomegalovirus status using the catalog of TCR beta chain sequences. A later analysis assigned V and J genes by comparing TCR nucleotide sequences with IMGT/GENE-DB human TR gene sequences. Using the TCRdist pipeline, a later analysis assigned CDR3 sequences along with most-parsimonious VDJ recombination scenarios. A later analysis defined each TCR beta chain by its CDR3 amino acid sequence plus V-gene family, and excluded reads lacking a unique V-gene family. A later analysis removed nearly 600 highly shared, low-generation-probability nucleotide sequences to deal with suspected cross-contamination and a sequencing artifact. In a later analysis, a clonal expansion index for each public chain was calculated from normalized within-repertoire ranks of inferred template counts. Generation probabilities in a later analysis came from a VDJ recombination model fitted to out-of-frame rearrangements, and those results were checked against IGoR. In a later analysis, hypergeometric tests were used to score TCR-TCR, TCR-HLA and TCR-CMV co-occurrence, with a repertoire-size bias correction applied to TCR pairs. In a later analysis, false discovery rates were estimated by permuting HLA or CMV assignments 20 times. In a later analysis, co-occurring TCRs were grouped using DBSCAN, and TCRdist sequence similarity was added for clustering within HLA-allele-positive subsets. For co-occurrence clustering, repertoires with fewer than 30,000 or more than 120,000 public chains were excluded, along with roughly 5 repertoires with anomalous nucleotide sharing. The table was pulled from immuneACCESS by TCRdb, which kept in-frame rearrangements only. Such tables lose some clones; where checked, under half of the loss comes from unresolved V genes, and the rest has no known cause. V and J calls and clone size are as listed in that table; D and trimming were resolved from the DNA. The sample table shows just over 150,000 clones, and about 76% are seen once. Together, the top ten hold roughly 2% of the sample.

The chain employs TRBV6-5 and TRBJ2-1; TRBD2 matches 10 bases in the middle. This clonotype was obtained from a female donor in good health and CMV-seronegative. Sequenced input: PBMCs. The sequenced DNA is TGTGCCAGCTCAAAAGGGCTAGCGGGAGTCTATGAGCAGTTCTTC. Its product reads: CASSKGLAGVYEQFF.